The present entry profiles one TCR beta chain with its context. The specificity of this receptor is unknown. Base qualities are not recorded, but no much larger clone differs from it by a single base. This entry belongs to a study of blood T cell repertoires in COVID-19 (dated by TCRdb to 2018 to 2020). For the study in its entirety: Samples covering the acute and convalescent phases of COVID-19 were provided by collaborators in the United States, Italy and Spain. Samples came from the ongoing ImmuneRACE study (first 160 participants) plus 1,254 subjects from 6 global collaborators. A de-identified subject ID, COVID-19 status, age in years and sex were almost always included in the sample metadata. Deeply sampled blood TCRbeta repertoires from subjects exposed to, actively infected with, or recovered from COVID-19 were included in the dataset. The repertoires were released in a freely available public database meant as a resource for research on the immune response to SARS-CoV-2. Where HLA class I and class II types were available, the types were taken from metadata supplied by the sample provider, not from assay-based typing. The prospective study material was composed of cDNA or gDNA derived from T cells, B-cell-depleted T cells, or PBMCs.

General findings and caveats noted by the study authors: How much clinical and demographic metadata was included differed by source and by participant, and the metadata was provided uncurated.

TCRbeta CDR3 regions were amplified from genomic DNA by means of the immunoSEQ Assay, a bias-controlled multiplex PCR. The paper's processing steps were these. Within the assay, amplification of reference gene primers was used to estimate how many nucleated cells each sample contained. Sequence reads were collapsed and filtered to measure the absolute abundance of every unique TCRbeta CDR3 rearrangement. Productive Simpson clonality was computed per sample as the square root of Simpson's diversity index over productive rearrangements. Here the immuneACCESS table is served through TCRdb, limited to in-frame sequences with V and J called. Missing clones are a known gap in these copies; in checked studies unresolved V genes cover under half, and the rest lacks a known reason. The DNA was the basis for D and trimming; V, J and clone size are from that table. Counted in this sample were roughly 250,000 clones; 87% of them appeared once. Around 6% of the sample is held by the ten biggest clonotypes.

Participants in the prospective study were enrolled through a virtual design, were aged about 18 to 100 years, and lived in 24 United States geographic areas. To assign participants to cohorts, the prospective study relied on clinical history that participants themselves reported in a screening survey and a study questionnaire. Each participant in the prospective study had whole blood, serum and a nasopharyngeal or oropharyngeal swab collected by mobile phlebotomists. Over an approximately 2-month period, participants in the prospective study had the option of providing additional blood draws and questionnaires. Prospective study blood samples were shipped either frozen or at room temperature before DNA extraction. The TCR sequence derives from a woman aged 25-40 years with acute COVID-19. The specimen sequenced was PBMCs or T cells enriched from blood (not recorded which).

The DNA sequence is given as TGTGCCAGCAGTACACTAGCGGGGGGGCCCGGCGGGGAGCTGTTTTTT. Its translation reads: CASSTLAGGPGGELFF. Recombination joined TRBV27 with TRBJ2-2; 13 bases in between match TRBD2. The germline V gene encodes CDR1 MNHEY and CDR2 SMNVEV (reference sequence). V trim: 5 bases; J trim: 7 bases; unmatched bases: 7. From the cysteine up to the phenylalanine, the CDR3 has a length of 16 residues. Here the CDR3 DNA is all that survives: 48 bases in frame from base 1.